One and the same sample provided the 4 T cell receptor beta chains below, sequenced in a study of T-cell reconstitution after alpha-beta-depleted transplantation in children. Researchers prepared the TCRbeta library using unique molecular identifiers, the study reports. TCRdb passed the PCR reads through MiXCR, listing each CDR3 protein once. The sample shows about 480,000 distinct CDR3 sequences, under 15% of them seen only once. The sequencing used PBMCs from the stem cell graft donor, collected from the stem cell graft. These receptors all come from a human donor who donated a stem cell graft to a child with combined immunodeficiency.

This clonotype was recorded a few times. The J gene is TRBJ2-3, the V gene TRBV20-1; 10 bases are a match to TRBD2. V lost 3 bases, J lost 3 bases, and 3 bases stayed unmatched. The CDR3 has 14 amino acids. Germline CDR1 and CDR2: DFQATT and SNEGSKA (reference sequence). This chain's CDR3 is CSASPAGGTDTQYF. The CDR3 DNA reads TGCAGTGCTAGTCCAGCGGGAGGGACAGATACGCAGTATTTT.

This clonotype has only a few counts. This rearrangement joins TRBV25-1 to TRBJ1-3; no clear D gene. The V and J ends lost 6 bases and 0 bases respectively, with 12 bases between them. CDR1 MGHDK and CDR2 SYGVNS come from the germline V gene. CDR3 length: 15 residues. The CDR3 loop is CASRGFPSSGNTIYF. CDR3 nucleotide sequence: TGTGCCAGCAGGGGGTTTCCCAGCTCTGGAAACACCATATATTTT.

The chain has TRBV6-2 or TRBV6-3 and TRBJ1-5; TRBD1 is a possible D gene (6 bases). Deletions cut 6 bases from V and 4 bases from J, with 19 bases between. From germline, CDR1 is MNHEY and CDR2 SVGEGT. The CDR3 extends over 16 amino acids. The CDR3 region is CASRFPGQGRNQPQHF. The CDR3 region has the DNA TGTGCCAGCAGGTTCCCGGGGCAGGGGAGGAATCAGCCCCAGCATTTT.

This clonotype was seen many times. V gene TRBV4-3 combines with J gene TRBJ2-6; the D gene is possibly TRBD1 (6 bases). Trimming removed 0 bases from V and 2 bases from J, with 8 bases in between. Germline assignment: CDR1 LGHNA and CDR2 YSLEER. The CDR3 length is 16 residues. The DNA of the CDR3 is TGCGCCAGCAGCCAAGACCAGGGGACTGGGGCCAACGTCCTGACTTTC. Amino acids: CASSQDQGTGANVLTF.